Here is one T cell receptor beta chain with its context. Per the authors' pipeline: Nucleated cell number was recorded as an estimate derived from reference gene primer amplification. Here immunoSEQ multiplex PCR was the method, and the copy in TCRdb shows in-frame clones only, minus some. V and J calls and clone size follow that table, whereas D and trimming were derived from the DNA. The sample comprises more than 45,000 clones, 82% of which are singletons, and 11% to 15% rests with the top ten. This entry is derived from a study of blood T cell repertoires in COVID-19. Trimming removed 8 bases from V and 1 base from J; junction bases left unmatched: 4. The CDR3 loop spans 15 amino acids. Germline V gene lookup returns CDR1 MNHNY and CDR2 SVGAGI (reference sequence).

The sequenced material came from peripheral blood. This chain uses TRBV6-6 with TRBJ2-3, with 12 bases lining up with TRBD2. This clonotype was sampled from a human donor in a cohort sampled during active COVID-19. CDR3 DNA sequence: TGTGCCAGCGGACGGACTAGCGGGGGCACAGATACGCAGTATTTT. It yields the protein CASGRTSGGTDTQYF.